This is a list of T cell receptor beta chains from one sample in a study of shared clonotypes between healthy human individuals. The method was immunoSEQ multiplex PCR; TCRdb's version includes in-frame clones alone and lacks a portion of them. Of roughly 2.2 million clones listed, just under 95% were seen once; the top ten hold around 0.38%. Input material: naive CD4+ T cells from PBMCs. These receptors came from a man younger than 35 in good health. Some clones in this sample may be carry-over from other donors' samples. Each CDR3 is given with its conserved first and last residue. The order of the fields is J gene, clone size, CDR3 length, D gene, V gene, CDR3 DNA, CDR3 protein. D genes are given only for firm matches. Size is stated for part of the rows, as once, few or many counts, or as a class when the clone is expanded.

TRBJ2-2,.,14,.,TRBV4-3,TGCGCCAGCAGCCAACTTCAGGGTGCCGGGGAGCTGTTTTTT,CASSQLQGAGELFF
TRBJ1-1,.,16,.,TRBV2,TGTGCCAGCAGTGGTCCCCCGGGGGGATTGAACACTGAAGCTTTCTTT,CASSGPPGGLNTEAFF
TRBJ1-1,.,14,TRBD1,TRBV2,TGTGCCAGCAGGAAGACAGGGGGCTACACTGAAGCTTTCTTT,CASRKTGGYTEAFF
TRBJ2-3,.,15,.,TRBV5-4,TGTGCCAGCAGCACCTCTAGCGCCCGCACAGATACGCAGTATTTT,CASSTSSARTDTQYF
TRBJ2-5,.,14,TRBD1,TRBV28,TGTGCCAGCAGTAGGGGACAGGGACGAGAGACCCAGTACTTC,CASSRGQGRETQYF
TRBJ2-1,.,15,TRBD2,TRBV7-9,TGTGCCAGCAGCTTAGGACTAGCGGGAGACCGCGAGCAGTTCTTC,CASSLGLAGDREQFF
TRBJ2-2,once,14,TRBD2,TRBV2,TGTGCCGCGGGGGGTTCCCGCGGAACCGGGGAGCTGTTTTTT,CAAGGSRGTGELFF
TRBJ2-3,.,12,.,TRBV6-6,TGTGCCAGCAGTACAACTAGAAATACGCAGTATTTT,CASSTTRNTQYF
TRBJ1-5,.,14,.,TRBV6-5,TGTGCCAGCAGGGAGACAGGATTCAATCAGCCCCAGCATTTT,CASRETGFNQPQHF
TRBJ1-1,.,15,.,TRBV18,TGTGCCAGCTCACTGGGGGGGTTTGGGAACACTGAAGCTTTCTTT,CASSLGGFGNTEAFF
TRBJ2-3,.,16,TRBD2,TRBV28,TGTGCCAGCAGGACAGGACTAGCGAGCCCCCTCCATACGCAGTATTTT,CASRTGLASPLHTQYF
TRBJ2-1,.,15,.,TRBV6-5,TGTGCCAGCAGTGGCCGAGCGGCCTCCTACAATGAGCAGTTCTTC,CASSGRAASYNEQFF
TRBJ2-5,.,13,TRBD1,TRBV28,TGTGCCAGCAGATGGCAGGGGGAAGAGACCCAGTACTTC,CASRWQGEETQYF
TRBJ1-5,.,12,.,TRBV28,TGTGTTTCAGGGTGGAGCAATCAGCCCCAGCATTTT,CVSGWSNQPQHF
TRBJ1-3,.,16,TRBD1,TRBV28,TGTGCCAGCACCGACCTAAGGACAGGGCCAGGAAACACCATATATTTT,CASTDLRTGPGNTIYF
TRBJ2-5,.,15,.,TRBV7-2,TGTGCCAGCAGCTTAGTGGGGCGTCGGGGGGAGACCCAGTACTTC,CASSLVGRRGETQYF
TRBJ1-2,.,13,.,TRBV5-1,TGCGCCAGCAGCTCAGACAGCAGCTATGGCTACACCTTC,CASSSDSSYGYTF
TRBJ2-7,once,14,.,TRBV19,TGTGCCAGTAGTTCATTGACGGTCACCTACGAGCAGTACTTC,CASSSLTVTYEQYF
TRBJ1-5,.,11,.,TRBV27,TGTGCCAGCAGTTTATGCCAGCCCCAGCATTTT,CASSLCQPQHF
TRBJ2-7,.,14,TRBD2,TRBV7-2,TGTGCCAGCAGCCAGGGACTAAATCCCTACGAGCAGTACTTC,CASSQGLNPYEQYF
TRBJ2-3,.,15,TRBD2,TRBV11-3,TGTGCCAGCAGCTTAGGGGGAGGGAGAGCGGATACGCAGTATTTT,CASSLGGGRADTQYF
TRBJ2-7,.,16,TRBD2,TRBV18,TGTGCCAGCTCACACCCGGGACTAGCGGGAGCCTACGAGCAGTACTTC,CASSHPGLAGAYEQYF
TRBJ2-3,.,14,TRBD1,TRBV4-2,TGTGCCAGCAGCCAGGACAGGGGGACAGATACGCAGTATTTT,CASSQDRGTDTQYF
TRBJ2-3,.,15,.,TRBV7-7,TGTGCCAGCAGCTTAGGGACTTCCCGCACAGATACGCAGTATTTT,CASSLGTSRTDTQYF
TRBJ2-1,once,16,TRBD2,TRBV5-1,TGCGCCAGCAGCGTGGGGGCTAGCGGGAGTATAAATGAGCAGTTCTTC,CASSVGASGSINEQFF
TRBJ1-1,.,17,.,TRBV25-1,TGTGCCAGCAGTGATTCTTCCCCAGGCAGATTGAACACTGAAGCTTTCTTT,CASSDSSPGRLNTEAFF
TRBJ1-2,.,13,.,TRBV14,TGTGCCAGCAGCCAAGGGAGACTTGGCGGCTACACCTTC,CASSQGRLGGYTF
TRBJ2-1,once,17,.,TRBV5-1,TGCGCCAGCAGCTTCCGAGGTACCTTGAGCTCCTACAATGAGCAGTTCTTC,CASSFRGTLSSYNEQFF
TRBJ2-6,.,15,.,TRBV28,TGTGCCAGCAGTTCCCGGGGGTTTGGGGCCAACGTCCTGACTTTC,CASSSRGFGANVLTF
TRBJ2-6,.,14,.,TRBV2,TGTGCCAGCAGCGGGACCCCCGGGGCCAACGTCCTGACTTTC,CASSGTPGANVLTF
TRBJ2-3,.,16,.,TRBV6-5,TGTGCCAGCAGTTACTCGACGCAGCGGAGCACAGATACGCAGTATTTT,CASSYSTQRSTDTQYF
TRBJ2-2,once,14,.,TRBV11-2,TGTGCCAGCAGCTTAGACAGAAACACCGGGGAGCTGTTTTTT,CASSLDRNTGELFF
TRBJ2-7,.,15,TRBD2,TRBV5-1,TGCGCCAGCAGCGAGGGACTAGTGGGCTCCTACGAGCAGTACTTC,CASSEGLVGSYEQYF
TRBJ2-1,.,14,.,TRBV29-1,TGCAGCGGAAAAGAGGACAGCTCCTACAATGAGCAGTTCTTC,CSGKEDSSYNEQFF
TRBJ1-5,few,15,.,TRBV9,TGTGCCAGCAGCGTAGAAGGCAGCTTCAATCAGCCCCAGCATTTT,CASSVEGSFNQPQHF
TRBJ2-3,.,18,.,TRBV7-3,TGTGCCAGCAGCCTTAACGGGGCTACCCGATCTAGCACAGATACGCAGTATTTT,CASSLNGATRSSTDTQYF
TRBJ1-1,few,14,.,TRBV28,TGTGCCAGCATCCCCCGGACGGGGAACACTGAAGCTTTCTTT,CASIPRTGNTEAFF
TRBJ2-3,.,15,TRBD2,TRBV30,TGTGCCTGGAGGGGCGGTAGCGGGAGGACAGATACGCAGTATTTT,CAWRGGSGRTDTQYF
TRBJ1-5,.,14,.,TRBV7-2,TGTGCCAGCAGTCCCGACATTAACAATCAGCCCCAGCATTTT,CASSPDINNQPQHF
TRBJ2-2,.,14,.,TRBV11-1,TGTGCCAGCAGCTTTGACAGAAACACCGGGGAGCTGTTTTTT,CASSFDRNTGELFF
TRBJ2-7,.,13,.,TRBV6-1,TGTGCCAGCATGCAGGGTATTAGTTACGAGCAGTACTTC,CASMQGISYEQYF
TRBJ1-5,.,14,.,TRBV28,TGTGCCAGCAGCCTCGCGGGTGGCAATCAGCCCCAGCATTTT,CASSLAGGNQPQHF
TRBJ2-5,.,14,TRBD2,TRBV5-1,TGCGCCAGCAGCTTCGGGACTAGCCAAGAGACCCAGTACTTC,CASSFGTSQETQYF
TRBJ2-7,.,13,.,TRBV11-2,TGTGCCAGCAGCTTAACAGGGCTGGGGGAGCAGTACTTC,CASSLTGLGEQYF
TRBJ2-7,.,15,.,TRBV5-5,TGTGCCAGCAGCTCCCACCGGGGGTCCGGTGGCGAGCAGTACTTC,CASSSHRGSGGEQYF
TRBJ2-1,.,14,.,TRBV4-1,TGCGCCAGCAGCCAAGGGACCCAACGAGATGAGCAGTTCTTC,CASSQGTQRDEQFF
TRBJ2-1,.,14,.,TRBV5-1,TGCGCCAGCAGCATTAGCGGCACCTACAATGAGCAGTTCTTC,CASSISGTYNEQFF
TRBJ2-7,.,13,.,TRBV19,TGTGCCAGTAGTATTCGGGTGGGCTACGAGCAGTACTTC,CASSIRVGYEQYF
TRBJ1-1,once,14,.,TRBV5-1,TGCGCCAGCAAGGAGCAAGGCCCAAACACTGAAGCTTTCTTT,CASKEQGPNTEAFF
TRBJ2-1,.,12,TRBD2,TRBV6-1,TGTGCCATCCACCCCTGGGGGGGTGAGCAGTTCTTC,CAIHPWGGEQFF
TRBJ2-7,.,14,TRBD2,TRBV15,TGTGCCACCAGCAGTGCTAGCGGGAGTTACGAGCAGTACTTC,CATSSASGSYEQYF
TRBJ2-1,.,14,.,TRBV30,TGTGCCTGGACCGTTGGCAGCTCCTACAATGAGCAGTTCTTC,CAWTVGSSYNEQFF